Shown below are 17 T cell receptor beta chains from a single sample sequenced in a study of OX40 agonist ivuxolimab in advanced cancers. Method: immunoSEQ multiplex PCR; TCRdb's copy keeps in-frame clones and lacks some. The data contain about 65,000 clones, about nine tenths of them seen just once; the ten biggest clones take up 0.38%. The sample in question was CD4+ or CD8+ T cells sorted from blood, obtained in a trial of the OX40 agonist ivuxolimab. All receptors derive from an adult with an advanced solid tumor such as melanoma, head and neck, liver or kidney cancer.

The chain combines TRBV18 with TRBJ1-1; D is ambiguous. The CDR3 covers 19 residues. CDR1 and CDR2 (germline): KGHSH, LQKENI. Trimming cost V 2 bases and J 4 bases, with 26 bases left between them. In DNA form, the CDR3 reads TGTGCCAGCTCACCAGCTAATATATCCCCCAGACTCCGTTCCACTGAAGCTTTCTTT. Its protein product is CASSPANISPRLRSTEAFF.

The chain is built from TRBV5-8 and TRBJ1-3; D might be TRBD1 (6 bases). The CDR3 contains 15 residues. Trimming took 1 base from V and 7 from J, leaving 15 bases between them. CDR1 SGHTS and CDR2 YDEGEE come from the germline V gene. The CDR3 region is CASSLPSQGSNTIYF. The CDR3 DNA sequence: TGTGCCAGCAGCTTGCCCTCACAGGGTTCTAACACCATATATTTT.

The V gene is TRBV7-2, the J gene TRBJ1-6; D is possibly TRBD1 (5 bases). Germline assignment: CDR1 SGHTA and CDR2 FQGNSA. The CDR3 length is 15 residues. The germline V and J ends were trimmed by 3 bases and 3 bases, with 9 bases remaining between them. CDR3 nucleotides: TGTGCCAGCAGCTTTCAGGGTAGCTATAATTCACCCCTCCACTTT. Amino acids: CASSFQGSYNSPLHF.

In regard to this clone: The conserved final phenylalanine or tryptophan is absent from the CDR3, which likely points to a read error. The chain combines TRBV29-1 with TRBJ1-1, with a weak D call TRBD1 (6 bases). The CDR3 is 14 amino acids. From germline, CDR1 is SQVTM and CDR2 ANQGSEA. V was clipped by 7 bases and J by 4 bases, with 19 bases between them. The CDR3 DNA is TGCAGCGCGGACCACAGGGAAGTGTCCACTGAAGCTTTCCTT. Its protein is CSADHREVSTEAFL.

The chain has TRBV9 and TRBJ1-5; TRBD1 matches 7 bases. The CDR3 totals 16 residues. Germline values: CDR1 SGDLS, CDR2 YYNGEE. The V gene end was trimmed by 0 bases and the J gene end by 3 bases; junction bases not matched to a gene: 6. The CDR3 DNA reads TGTGCCAGCAGCGTAGATGCAGGGGGGTCCAATCAGCCCCAGCATTTT. Its protein product is CASSVDAGGSNQPQHF.

This clone was observed once. The rearrangement links TRBV6-5 to TRBJ2-7; D is ambiguous. The CDR3 spans 12 residues. CDR1 and CDR2 from the germline V gene are MNHEY and SVGAGI. V lost 6 bases and J lost 3, with 9 bases in between. CDR3 sequence reads: CASSPEGYEQYF. CDR3 sequence (DNA): TGTGCCAGCAGCCCGGAAGGCTACGAGCAGTACTTC.

The rearrangement uses TRBV5-1 and TRBJ1-5; 9 nucleotides match TRBD1. In germline, CDR1 is SGHRS, CDR2 YFSETQ. The junction had 20 bases not matched to a gene; V was cut back by 4 bases and J by 0 bases. The CDR3 spans 21 residues. The CDR3 spells CASSGWTGTGTKARSNQPQHF. The DNA for the CDR3 is TGCGCCAGCAGCGGGTGGACCGGGACAGGGACCAAAGCTCGTAGCAATCAGCCCCAGCATTTT.

The gene calls are TRBV6-1 and TRBJ2-2; 11 bases are a match to TRBD2. The CDR3 totals 17 residues. Germline CDR1 reads MNHNS; CDR2 reads SASEGT. The trim removed 4 bases at V and 3 bases at J, leaving 7 bases unmatched. Written as DNA, the CDR3 is TGTGCCAGCAGTGCCTCTAGCGGGGGGCCTTACACCGGGGAGCTGTTTTTT. As protein: CASSASSGGPYTGELFF.

This chain's CDR3 is CASSLGTGSSYNEQFF. DNA for the CDR3: TGTGCCAGCAGCTTAGGGACAGGAAGCTCCTACAATGAGCAGTTCTTC. V usage is TRBV5-4 and J usage is TRBJ2-1, with 8 bases aligning to TRBD1. CDR3 length: 16 amino acids. V was clipped by 2 bases and J by 0 bases; unmatched bases: 4. Germline-derived CDR1 and CDR2 are SGHNT and YYREEE (reference sequence).

The chain links TRBV20-1 to TRBJ2-5; no definite D call. There are 9 residues in the CDR3. The germline V gene encodes CDR1 DFQATT and CDR2 SNEGSKA (reference sequence). Trimming shortened V by 5 bases and J by 5 bases, and 3 bases separated the two germline ends. CDR3 region: CSAPETQYF. The CDR3 DNA is TGCAGTGCTCCGGAGACCCAGTACTTC.

The chain recombines TRBV10-1 with TRBJ1-2; 9 nucleotides line up with TRBD1. Trimming at V came to 8 bases and at J to 2 bases, leaving 9 bases not matched to a gene. The CDR3 runs to 15 residues. Germline loops: CDR1 WNHNN, CDR2 SYGVQD (reference sequence). The CDR3 DNA reads TGCGCCAGCCAACCCGGACAGGGGAGGAACTATGGCTACACCTTC. It yields the protein CASQPGQGRNYGYTF.

The gene calls are TRBV6-1 and TRBJ1-2; 7 nucleotides match TRBD1. Germline V gene sequence: CDR1 MNHNS, CDR2 SASEGT. The CDR3 sequence is 13 residues long. V lost 7 bases, J lost 4 bases, and 6 bases stayed unmatched. Here the CDR3 DNA reads TGTGCCAGCATCTCGACAGGGACCTATGGCTACACCTTC. Its translation: CASISTGTYGYTF.

This clone has a single count. The chain links TRBV6-5 to TRBJ2-1, with 13 bases that match TRBD2. This CDR3 spans 15 amino acids. Per germline, CDR1 MNHEY and CDR2 SVGAGI. J was trimmed by 6 bases and V by 2 bases; bases with no gene match: 1. The CDR3, as DNA: TGTGCCAGCAGTTACACTAGCGGGGGGGTCAATGAGCAGTTCTTC. The encoded protein is CASSYTSGGVNEQFF.

The CDR3 DNA sequence: TGTGCCAGCAGGACCCAGGGGGTTAGCAATCAGCCCCAGCATTTT. Amino acid sequence: CASRTQGVSNQPQHF. The rearrangement links TRBV27 to TRBJ1-5, with TRBD1 matching over 7 bases. With V trimmed by 6 bases and J by 0 bases, 5 bases remained unmatched. Germline loops: CDR1 MNHEY, CDR2 SMNVEV (reference sequence). The CDR3 extends over 15 amino acids.

The V gene is TRBV19, the J gene TRBJ2-1; TRBD1 matches at 10 bases. The CDR3 totals 14 residues. V was clipped by 4 bases and J by 7 bases; unmatched bases: 4. Germline lookup yields CDR1 LNHDA and CDR2 SQIVND (reference sequence). The CDR3 is CASSTRTGGNEQFF. In nucleotides, the CDR3 is TGTGCCAGTAGTACCAGGACAGGGGGGAATGAGCAGTTCTTC.

This rearrangement joins TRBV6-5 to TRBJ2-5, with D possibly matching TRBD2 (5 bases). Germline V CDR1 and CDR2: MNHEY, SVGAGI. Deletions cut 0 bases from V and 5 bases from J, with 10 bases between. CDR3 length equals 14 residues. The CDR3 DNA sequence: TGTGCCAGCAGTTACTCGAGGGCTAGCGAGACCCAGTACTTC. Encoded protein: CASSYSRASETQYF.

The gene calls are TRBV30 and TRBJ2-3; 13 positions match TRBD2. Per germline, CDR1 GTSNPN and CDR2 SVGIG (reference sequence). After removal of 1 base from V and 8 bases from J, the junction contained 0 bases not matched to a gene. This CDR3 spans 13 amino acids. The CDR3 sequence: CAWSGLAGGTQYF. CDR3 DNA: TGTGCCTGGAGTGGACTAGCGGGGGGTACGCAGTATTTT. Drawing the rest from reference TRBV30 and TRBJ2-3, the complete variable domain is SQTIHQWPATLVQPVGSPLSLECTVEGTSNPNLYWYRQAAGRGLQLLFYSVGIGQISSEVPQNLSASRPQDRQFILSSKKLLLSDSGFYLCAWSGLAGGTQYFGPGTRLTVL.